This is a list of T cell receptor beta chains from one sample in a study of T-cell reconstitution after alpha-beta-depleted transplantation in children. TCRdb itself ran the PCR reads through MiXCR, one entry per CDR3 protein. The sample lists about 610,000 distinct CDR3 sequences; roughly a tenth were seen once. The material sequenced was PBMCs from the stem cell graft donor, taken from the stem cell graft. These receptors all stem from a human donor who donated a stem cell graft to a child with acute myeloid leukemia. The CDR3 runs from the conserved cysteine through the conserved F or W. A D gene is named only where the DNA matches it firmly. Only part of the rows carry a size: once, few, many, or a class if the clone is expanded.

V	J	size	D	CDR3	DNA
TRBV20-1	TRBJ1-2	NA	NA	CSARVAAYGYTF	TGCAGTGCTAGAGTGGCGGCCTATGGCTACACCTTC
TRBV15	TRBJ2-7	many	NA	CATSREGGYEQYF	TGTGCCACCAGCAGAGAAGGAGGGTACGAGCAGTACTTC
TRBV20-1	TRBJ2-7	NA	TRBD2	CSAKREAAGYEQYF	TGCAGTGCCAAGCGGGAGGCAGCGGGTTACGAGCAGTACTTC
TRBV27	TRBJ2-5	many	NA	CASAHLQETQYF	TGTGCCAGCGCCCATTTACAAGAGACCCAGTACTTC
TRBV25-1	TRBJ2-1	many	NA	CASSEWHPSYNEQFF	TGTGCCAGCAGTGAATGGCACCCCTCCTACAATGAGCAGTTCTTC
TRBV6-1	TRBJ2-7	few	NA	CASSRSYSSPISYEQYF	TGTGCCAGCAGCCGTTCGTATTCGTCTCCCATCTCCTACGAGCAGTACTTC
TRBV24-1	TRBJ2-2	NA	TRBD2	CATSDPGTSGSRPGELFF	TGTGCCACCAGTGACCCTGGGACTAGCGGGAGTAGACCCGGGGAGCTGTTTTTT
TRBV7-8	TRBJ1-5	few	NA	CASSQRGIWPQHF	TGTGCCAGCAGCCAGAGGGGTATTTGGCCCCAGCATTTT
TRBV25-1	TRBJ2-7	many	TRBD1	CASSALTGTYEQYF	TGTGCCAGCAGTGCCCTGACAGGGACCTACGAGCAGTACTTC
TRBV20-1	TRBJ2-3	few	NA	CSANQGGPDTQYF	TGCAGTGCTAACCAGGGGGGACCAGATACGCAGTATTTT
TRBV12-3/TRBV12-4	TRBJ2-2	few	NA	CASSTRPGTGELFF	TGTGCCAGCAGTACCAGACCCGGCACCGGGGAGCTGTTTTTT
TRBV5-1	TRBJ1-3	many	TRBD1	CASSATGQGNTIYF	TGCGCCAGCAGCGCAACGGGACAGGGAAACACCATATATTTT
TRBV20-1	TRBJ2-3	few	TRBD1	CSARDETGVDTQYF	TGCAGTGCTAGAGACGAAACAGGGGTCGATACGCAGTATTTT
TRBV6-5	TRBJ1-1	few	NA	CASSYSAGLGTEAFF	TGTGCCAGCAGTTACTCGGCAGGTCTCGGGACTGAAGCTTTCTTT
TRBV12-3/TRBV12-4	TRBJ2-2	NA	TRBD2	CASSQLAGAVTGELFF	TGTGCCAGCAGCCAACTAGCGGGAGCGGTCACCGGGGAGCTGTTTTTT
TRBV5-1	TRBJ2-3	many	TRBD2	CASSLRGLAGGADTQYF	TGCGCCAGCAGCTTGCGAGGCCTAGCGGGAGGAGCAGATACGCAGTATTTT
TRBV5-1	TRBJ1-6	many	NA	CASSPRRWGKESPLHF	TGCGCCAGCAGTCCGCGGAGGTGGGGTAAGGAATCACCCCTCCACTTT
TRBV5-1	TRBJ2-6	NA	TRBD1	CASSWSGTGSAGANVLTF	TGCGCCAGCAGCTGGTCCGGGACAGGGAGTGCTGGGGCCAACGTCCTGACTTTC
TRBV3-1	TRBJ2-7	many	TRBD2	CASSQWEGYPYEQYF	TGTGCCAGCAGCCAATGGGAGGGCTATCCCTACGAGCAGTACTTC
TRBV20-1	TRBJ2-1	many	TRBD2	CSAIAGGPGNEQFF	TGCAGTGCTATTGCGGGAGGGCCTGGGAATGAGCAGTTCTTC
TRBV7-2	TRBJ1-1	few	NA	CASSLFQDTEAFF	TGTGCCAGCAGCCTCTTCCAGGACACTGAAGCTTTCTTT
TRBV28	TRBJ2-5	many	NA	CASSPLQSQETQYF	TGTGCCAGCAGTCCACTTCAATCCCAAGAGACCCAGTACTTC
TRBV29-1	TRBJ2-1	few	TRBD2	CSVGTSFEGEQFF	TGCAGCGTGGGGACTAGCTTCGAAGGTGAGCAGTTCTTC
TRBV9	TRBJ2-1	NA	TRBD2	CASSAKGAGLAGYEQFF	TGTGCCAGCAGCGCCAAAGGGGCGGGACTAGCGGGATATGAGCAGTTCTTC
TRBV5-5	TRBJ2-1	many	TRBD1	CASSGDRDSLQFF	TGTGCCAGCAGCGGGGACCGGGACAGTTTGCAGTTCTTC
TRBV7-9	TRBJ2-7	few	NA	CASSPFTSYEQYF	TGTGCCAGCAGCCCGTTCACATCCTACGAGCAGTACTTC
TRBV4-3	TRBJ1-4	many	NA	CASSQDLAGATNEKLFF	TGCGCCAGCAGCCAAGATTTGGCAGGAGCAACTAATGAAAAACTGTTTTTT
TRBV6-2/TRBV6-3	TRBJ2-5	many	TRBD1	CASRPWTGAQETQYF	TGTGCCAGCAGGCCGTGGACAGGAGCTCAAGAGACCCAGTACTTC
TRBV9	TRBJ2-5	many	NA	CASSVVGSASWETQYF	TGTGCCAGCAGCGTAGTAGGTAGTGCCAGCTGGGAGACCCAGTACTTC
TRBV28	TRBJ2-3	many	NA	CASSAAYTQYF	TGTGCCAGCAGTGCCGCCTATACGCAGTATTTT
TRBV12-3/TRBV12-4	TRBJ2-1	NA	TRBD2	CASLGTSGNSGVHNEQFF	TGTGCCAGCCTCGGGACTAGCGGGAATTCGGGCGTCCACAATGAGCAGTTCTTC
TRBV7-8	TRBJ2-5	many	TRBD2	CASSLLITSVGETQYF	TGTGCCAGCAGCTTGCTAATTACTAGCGTAGGGGAGACCCAGTACTTC
TRBV11-1	TRBJ2-1	NA	TRBD2	CASSLAAVTGTSGRRSYNEQFF	TGTGCCAGCAGCTTAGCGGCCGTCACCGGGACTAGCGGGAGGAGGTCCTACAATGAGCAGTTCTTC
TRBV7-8	TRBJ1-5	NA	NA	CASSLAGFYSNQPQHF	TGTGCCAGCAGCTTGGCAGGGTTTTATAGCAATCAGCCCCAGCATTTT
TRBV6-2/TRBV6-3	TRBJ1-1	NA	TRBD1	CASIEQGDRGHLAFF	TGTGCCAGCATCGAACAGGGGGACAGGGGGCATCTAGCTTTCTTT
TRBV12-3/TRBV12-4	TRBJ2-5	many	NA	CASSHGGNQETQYF	TGTGCCAGCAGTCATGGGGGGAACCAAGAGACCCAGTACTTC
TRBV6-1	TRBJ2-5	few	TRBD2	CASRLGREGRETQYF	TGTGCCAGCAGGCTGGGACGGGAGGGGCGAGAGACCCAGTACTTC
TRBV20-1	TRBJ2-7	few	TRBD2	CCARDLAGDLSSYEQYF	TGCTGTGCTAGAGATCTCGCGGGAGATTTAAGCTCCTACGAGCAGTACTTC
TRBV3-1	TRBJ2-3	NA	TRBD2	CASRPFPGLAGHARTDTQYF	TGTGCCAGCAGGCCTTTCCCGGGACTAGCGGGACACGCACGAACAGATACGCAGTATTTT
TRBV15	TRBJ1-2	few	NA	CATSRGGAGSDYGYTF	TGTGCCACCAGCAGAGGTGGGGCAGGGAGTGACTATGGCTACACCTTC